These 29 T cell receptor beta chains came from one sample sequenced in a study of blood T cell repertoires in COVID-19. The protocol was immunoSEQ multiplex PCR, while the TCRdb copy is restricted to in-frame clones and leaves out a portion. Of 150,000 to 200,000 clones listed, 75% to 90% are singletons. The sequencing sample was made of peripheral blood. The receptors shown here come from a human donor with active or convalescent COVID-19. The donor label of this sample is uncertain.

This chain joins TRBV6-5 and TRBJ1-2; 10 nucleotides agree with TRBD1. The CDR3 is made up of 13 amino acids. Germline V gene data show CDR1 as MNHEY and CDR2 as SVGAGI. V shed 8 bases, J shed 2 bases, and the junction held 2 bases outside the gene matches. CDR3 sequence reads: CASPDRGNYGYTF. The CDR3 DNA follows: TGTGCCAGCCCGGACAGGGGGAACTATGGCTACACCTTC.

The V gene is TRBV7-9, the J gene TRBJ2-3, with 9 positions matching TRBD2. There are 16 residues in the CDR3. V was pared by 5 bases and J by 3 bases, with 9 bases of the junction left unmatched. Per the germline V gene, CDR1 is SEHNR and CDR2 is FQNEAQ (reference sequence). DNA for the CDR3: TGTGCCAGCAGCCATCTAGCGGGAATATTGACAGATACGCAGTATTTT. It translates to CASSHLAGILTDTQYF.

The V gene is TRBV19, the J gene TRBJ2-1, with 14 nucleotides matching TRBD2. V lost 5 bases and J lost 0; bases outside the gene matches: 6. This CDR3 region has 18 residues. CDR1 and CDR2 from the germline V gene are LNHDA and SQIVND (reference sequence). CDR3 residues: CASSQGLAGVGSYNEQFF. CDR3 DNA: TGTGCCAGTAGTCAGGGACTAGCGGGAGTAGGCTCCTACAATGAGCAGTTCTTC. The full variable domain, in which reference TRBV19 and TRBJ2-1 provide the parts outside the CDR3, is DGGITQSPKYLFRKEGQNVTLSCEQNLNHDAMYWYRQDPGQGLRLIYYSQIVNDFQKGDIAEGYSVSREKKESFPLTVTSAQKNPTAFYLCASSQGLAGVGSYNEQFFGPGTRLTVL.

The V call is TRBV19, the J call TRBJ2-3; 11 bases agree with TRBD2. The length of the CDR3 is 18 residues. Per the germline V gene, CDR1 is LNHDA and CDR2 is SQIVND (reference sequence). The J segment lost 0 bases and the V segment lost 4 bases, leaving 9 bases of the junction unmatched. CDR3 amino acids: CASSKGLAGRGSTDTQYF. CDR3 nucleotide sequence: TGTGCCAGTAGTAAAGGACTAGCGGGCAGGGGGAGCACAGATACGCAGTATTTT.

Of note for this clone: At one boundary the junction diverges from the germline segment, which might be a read error. This sequence joins TRBV9 and TRBJ1-2, with 11 bases aligning to TRBD1. This CDR3 region has 16 residues. Germline-derived CDR1 and CDR2 are SGDLS and YYNGEE. CDR3 nucleotide sequence: TGTGCCAGCAGCGTAGACGGACAGGGGGCTAACGATGGCTACACCTTC. Its protein product is CASSVDGQGANDGYTF.

The chain recombines TRBV7-9 with TRBJ2-3, with a weak D call TRBD2 (5 bases). Germline loops: CDR1 SEHNR, CDR2 FQNEAQ (reference sequence). V lost 6 bases and J 2 bases, leaving 18 bases between the germline ends. The CDR3 sequence is 16 residues long. CDR3 in DNA: TGTGCCAGCAGACCCCGTTCGGGGTGGGACACAGATACGCAGTATTTT. This sequence encodes CASRPRSGWDTDTQYF.

The chain uses TRBV18 and TRBJ2-7, with D perhaps TRBD1 (8 bases). Germline V gives CDR1 KGHSH, CDR2 LQKENI. The CDR3 is 13 residues long. Trimming cost V 3 bases and J 6 bases, with 12 bases left between them. This CDR3 reads CASSPTGEGEQYF. In DNA, the CDR3 is TGTGCCAGCTCACCGACAGGGGAGGGCGAGCAGTACTTC.

This clone was recorded once. The CDR3 coding sequence is TGTGCCAGCAGTTTAGAGGGGAGGGAGCAGTACTTC. Protein: CASSLEGREQYF. This chain uses TRBV12-3 or TRBV12-4 with TRBJ2-7, with D maybe TRBD2 (6 bases). CDR3 length: 12 residues. Trimming removed 1 base from V and 7 bases from J, with 8 bases in between.

The chain employs TRBV4-1 and TRBJ2-7; the match to TRBD1 covers 8 bases. The CDR3 consists of 14 residues. Germline V CDR1 and CDR2: MGHRA, YSYEKL. With V trimmed by 3 bases and J by 4 bases, 5 bases remained unmatched. CDR3 sequence: CASSQTDRGYEQYF. CDR3 in DNA: TGCGCCAGCAGCCAGACTGACAGGGGTTACGAGCAGTACTTC.

The chain employs TRBV4-1 and TRBJ2-2; the match to TRBD2 covers 7 bases. This CDR3 spans 17 amino acids. Germline V gene lookup returns CDR1 MGHRA and CDR2 YSYEKL. The V segment lost 1 base and the J segment 7 bases; nucleotides outside the gene matches: 12. The CDR3 bases are TGCGCCAGCAGCCAAGCAGCGGGACTCATAGGCAGCGGGGAGCTGTTTTTT. Encoded protein: CASSQAAGLIGSGELFF.

V is TRBV29-1 and J is TRBJ1-2; 7 nucleotides align to TRBD1. Per germline, CDR1 SQVTM and CDR2 ANQGSEA. J gave up 8 bases and V 8 bases, and 20 bases lay outside the gene matches. The CDR3 has 15 amino acids. In nucleotides, the CDR3 is TGCAGCTCGAAAGGAACAGGGGCCGCGCCGGACGGCTACACCTTC. Its protein is CSSKGTGAAPDGYTF.

As DNA, the CDR3 is TGTGCCAGCAGCTACTGGACAGGGGCATACACCTTC. As protein: CASSYWTGAYTF. The rearrangement uses TRBV7-2 and TRBJ1-2, with 9 bases matching TRBD1. Germline loops: CDR1 SGHTA, CDR2 FQGNSA. The CDR3 sequence is 12 residues long. V trimming: 4 bases; J trimming: 11 bases; junction bases outside the gene matches: 5. The full variable domain, with the rest looked up from reference TRBV7-2 and TRBJ1-2, is GAGVSQSPSNKVTEKGKDVELRCDPISGHTALYWYRQSLGQGLEFLIYFQGNSAPDKSGLPSDRFSAERTGGSVSTLTIQRTQQEDSAVYLCASSYWTGAYTFGSGTRLTVV.

This clone was seen only once. The chain is built from TRBV11-2 and TRBJ2-7; the D gene is possibly TRBD1 (7 bases). The CDR3 totals 15 residues. Trimming left V 7 bases short and J 4 bases short, with 20 bases between. CDR1 and CDR2 (germline): SGHAT, FQNNGV. The CDR3 is CASTSPPQGGYEQYF. CDR3 in DNA: TGTGCCAGCACCTCACCCCCCCAGGGGGGATACGAGCAGTACTTC.

The rearrangement uses TRBV19 and TRBJ1-1; possibly TRBD1 for D (5 bases). CDR1 and CDR2 (germline): LNHDA, SQIVND (reference sequence). The CDR3 runs to 14 residues. The V and J ends lost 3 bases and 3 bases respectively, with 11 bases between them. CDR3 sequence (DNA): TGTGCCAGTAGTATGGGCAGGGCAGACACTGAAGCTTTCTTT. Protein sequence: CASSMGRADTEAFF.

This clone was counted between two and nine times. The rearrangement links TRBV6-5 to TRBJ1-2; TRBD1 is a possible D gene (5 bases). CDR1 is MNHEY and CDR2 is SVGAGI in the germline V gene. Trimming cost V 7 bases and J 5 bases, with 17 bases left between them. The CDR3 runs to 14 residues. CDR3 bases: TGTGCCAGCACTCTAGGGGCCTCTGGATATGGCTACACCTTC. It is translated as CASTLGASGYGYTF.

The V gene is TRBV30, the J gene TRBJ2-5; D remains ambiguous. Trimming removed 0 bases at V and 1 base at J, with 9 bases between. Germline V gene sequence: CDR1 GTSNPN, CDR2 SVGIG (reference sequence). CDR3 length equals 14 residues. The CDR3 DNA reads as TGTGCCTGGAGTGTACTGAGGCTCCAAGAGACCCAGTACTTC. The encoded protein is CAWSVLRLQETQYF.

The chain combines TRBV6-6 with TRBJ1-1; 10 nucleotides line up with TRBD1. The CDR3 covers 13 residues. The junction had 6 bases not matched to a gene; V was cut back by 10 bases and J by 4 bases. Germline lookup yields CDR1 MNHNY and CDR2 SVGAGI (reference sequence). The CDR3 loop is CATETGGATEAFF. The CDR3 DNA reads TGTGCCACCGAGACAGGGGGCGCCACTGAAGCTTTCTTT.

This chain connects TRBV6-5 to TRBJ2-7; 7 bases are shared with TRBD1. This CDR3 is built from 14 residues. V shed 9 bases, J shed 0 bases, and the junction held 8 bases outside the gene matches. The V gene's germline CDR1 is MNHEY and CDR2 SVGAGI. CDR3 sequence reads: CASTGTVRSYEQYF. The CDR3 DNA reads as TGTGCCAGTACAGGGACAGTTCGCTCCTACGAGCAGTACTTC.

This chain uses TRBV4-1 with TRBJ1-5, with D unclear. Looked up from germline, CDR1 is MGHRA and CDR2 is YSYEKL. The CDR3 covers 16 residues. Trimming removed 0 bases at V and 1 base at J, with 10 bases between. CDR3 in amino acids: CASSQEGTRSNQPQHF. The CDR3 region has the DNA TGCGCCAGCAGCCAAGAGGGTACGCGGAGCAATCAGCCCCAGCATTTT.

V usage is TRBV27 and J usage is TRBJ2-3, with 15 bases identical to TRBD2. J lost 5 bases, V lost 4 bases, and 19 bases had no gene match. This CDR3 is built from 21 residues. Looked up from germline, CDR1 is MNHEY and CDR2 is SMNVEV (reference sequence). The CDR3 region has the DNA TGTGCCAGCAGTTCTCGGACTAGCGGGGGGGCCAGTAAAAATCCGCTAGATACGCAGTATTTT. It encodes CASSSRTSGGASKNPLDTQYF.

V and J are TRBV3-1 (or the pseudogene TRBV3-2) and TRBJ1-3; 7 bases agree with TRBD1. The germline gives CDR1 LGHDT, CDR2 YNNKEL (reference sequence). The length of the CDR3 is 16 residues. The trim removed 1 base at V and 3 bases at J, leaving 6 bases unmatched. The CDR3 loop reads CASSQVGQGVGNTIYF. CDR3 DNA: TGTGCCAGCAGCCAAGTAGGCCAGGGGGTTGGAAACACCATATATTTT.

This clone was recorded only once. The rearrangement joins TRBV9 to TRBJ1-2; D may be TRBD1 (6 bases). The CDR3 sequence is 13 residues long. The ends were cut back, 7 bases at V and 5 bases at J, with 15 bases in the middle. In germline, CDR1 is SGDLS, CDR2 YYNGEE. Here the CDR3 reads CASGGGPSYGYTF. CDR3 sequence (DNA): TGTGCCAGCGGGGGGGGCCCCTCATATGGCTACACCTTC.

The chain has TRBV6-2 or TRBV6-3 and TRBJ2-7; TRBD2 agrees at 11 bases. CDR3 length: 16 residues. Trimming took 4 bases from V and 2 from J; bases not matched to a gene: 7. The germline gives CDR1 MNHEY, CDR2 SVGEGT. As DNA, the CDR3 is TGTGCCAGCAGTTCCCCGGGACTAGCGGCGACCTACGAGCAGTACTTC. Translated: CASSSPGLAATYEQYF.

V and J are TRBV4-3 and TRBJ1-4; no reliable D call. The CDR3 is 15 residues long. Trimming cost V 0 bases and J 7 bases, with 12 bases left between them. Germline loops: CDR1 LGHNA, CDR2 YSLEER. DNA of the CDR3: TGCGCCAGCAGCCAAGAGAGAGGGAGGAGTGAAAAACTGTTTTTT. This gives the protein CASSQERGRSEKLFF.

This clone has only one observation. The CDR3 sequence: CASSEAAARGRLETQYF. The DNA of the CDR3 is TGTGCCAGCAGTGAAGCCGCAGCCAGGGGAAGGTTGGAGACCCAGTACTTC. The chain combines TRBV2 with TRBJ2-5; D might be TRBD1 (6 bases). Germline lookup yields CDR1 SNHLY and CDR2 FYNNEI. The CDR3 consists of 17 residues. Deletions cut 0 bases from V and 5 bases from J, with 19 bases between.

This clone has ten or more counts. The chain is built from TRBV27 and TRBJ1-6; 9 positions agree with TRBD1. CDR3 length: 16 residues. The germline V gene has CDR1 MNHEY and CDR2 SMNVEV (reference sequence). The ends lost 7 bases at V and 7 bases at J; junction bases unmatched: 11. The CDR3 sequence is CASTSLGGQGNSPLHF. In DNA form, the CDR3 reads TGTGCCAGCACGTCACTAGGGGGACAGGGCAATTCACCCCTCCACTTT.

This clone was counted a few times. The chain uses TRBV9 and TRBJ2-2; no reliable D call. The CDR3 spans 12 residues. The germline V and J ends were trimmed by 4 bases and 8 bases, with 9 bases remaining between them. Per germline, CDR1 SGDLS and CDR2 YYNGEE. The DNA for the CDR3 is TGTGCCAGCAGCCTCTCGAGAGGGGAGCTGTTTTTT. Translation gives CASSLSRGELFF. The complete variable domain, with remaining parts taken from reference TRBV9 and TRBJ2-2, reads DSGVTQTPKHLITATGQRVTLRCSPRSGDLSVYWYQQSLDQGLQFLIQYYNGEERAKGNILERFSAQQFPDLHSELNLSSLELGDSALYFCASSLSRGELFFGEGSRLTVL.

The chain joins TRBV6-5 to TRBJ2-7, with a possible D match to TRBD1 (6 bases). The CDR3 contains 15 residues. V was clipped by 0 bases and J by 3 bases, with 12 bases between them. Germline V gene data show CDR1 as MNHEY and CDR2 as SVGAGI. The CDR3 DNA follows: TGTGCCAGCAGTTACTCCCAAGGCAGGGGCTACGAGCAGTACTTC. Its protein product is CASSYSQGRGYEQYF.

The chain recombines TRBV13 with TRBJ1-4; D gene unclear. Germline V CDR1 and CDR2: PRHDT, FYEKMQ (reference sequence). The CDR3 is 13 amino acids. Trimming took off 6 bases at V and 7 bases at J, with 12 bases between the two ends. Here the CDR3 DNA reads TGTGCCAGCAGTCCGCGACATGGTGAAAAACTGTTTTTT. Its protein is CASSPRHGEKLFF. Full variable domain (missing parts from reference TRBV13 and TRBJ1-4): AAGVIQSPRHLIKEKRETATLKCYPIPRHDTVYWYQQGPGQDPQFLISFYEKMQSDKGSIPDRFSAQQFSDYHSELNMSSLELGDSALYFCASSPRHGEKLFFGSGTQLSVL.